The next 25 T cell receptor beta chains were all read from a single sample in a study of cytomegalovirus exposure and HLA in healthy donors. The primer mix had 60 Vbeta and 13 Jbeta primers. TCRdb's copy holds only in-frame clones and misses some; the assay was immunoSEQ multiplex PCR. The sample shows approximately 120,000 clones, about 83% of them seen only once. Sequenced material: PBMCs. These receptors came from a man between 25 and 39 years old in good health and CMV-seronegative.

In DNA, the CDR3 is TGTGCCAGCAGCCCCAGGTTCATGAACACTGAAGCTTTCTTT. It encodes CASSPRFMNTEAFF. V and J are TRBV5-4 and TRBJ1-1, with D hard to call. Germline V gives CDR1 SGHNT, CDR2 YYREEE (reference sequence). The CDR3 contains 14 residues. V lost 4 bases, J lost 0 bases, and 10 bases lay in between.

The chain is built from TRBV27 and TRBJ2-1; 7 bases fit TRBD1. The CDR3 runs to 12 residues. CDR1 MNHEY and CDR2 SMNVEV come from the germline V gene (reference sequence). Losses at the gene ends were 2 bases for V and 11 bases for J; bases not matched to a gene: 3. As DNA, the CDR3 is TGTGCCAGCAGTTTACCGGGACAGAAGCAGTTCTTC. Translated, it gives CASSLPGQKQFF.

The J gene is TRBJ2-7, the V gene TRBV9, with TRBD1 matching 7 bases. The CDR3 totals 15 residues. Germline CDR1 is SGDLS and CDR2 is YYNGEE. Germline trimming cut 0 bases from V and 1 base from J; bases unmatched to any gene: 4. CDR3 residues: CASSVAGQNSYEQYF. For the CDR3, the DNA is TGTGCCAGCAGCGTAGCGGGACAGAATTCCTACGAGCAGTACTTC.

This clone was seen a few times. The chain is built from TRBV6-6 and TRBJ2-7; 8 bases align to TRBD1. J was trimmed by 5 bases and V by 7 bases; bases with no gene match: 13. CDR3 length: 15 residues. Germline-derived CDR1 and CDR2 are MNHNY and SVGAGI (reference sequence). As DNA, the CDR3 is TGTGCCAGCACCATGGGCGGGACAGGTAGCGACGAGCAGTACTTC. Protein product: CASTMGGTGSDEQYF.

V is TRBV27 and J is TRBJ1-1; D unresolved. Between the trimmed V and J ends, which lost 4 bases and 0 bases, there was a span of 9 bases. Germline V lookup: CDR1 MNHEY, CDR2 SMNVEV (reference sequence). CDR3 length: 14 amino acids. CDR3 coding DNA: TGTGCCAGCAGTTCCTCAGGCCTGAACACTGAAGCTTTCTTT. This encodes CASSSSGLNTEAFF.

This clone was seen just once. The rearrangement links TRBV9 to TRBJ2-5; TRBD1 matches at 8 bases. Germline V lookup: CDR1 SGDLS, CDR2 YYNGEE. The CDR3 contains 15 residues. Trimming at V came to 3 bases and at J to 5 bases, leaving 9 bases not matched to a gene. The CDR3 reads CASSETGALRETQYF. Written as DNA, the CDR3 is TGTGCCAGCAGCGAGACAGGGGCCCTCAGGGAGACCCAGTACTTC.

The V and J genes are TRBV7-7 and TRBJ2-1; TRBD2 matches 7 bases. V trimming: 1 base; J trimming: 6 bases; junction bases outside the gene matches: 9. Germline CDR1 reads SSHAT; CDR2 reads FNYEAQ (reference sequence). The CDR3 sequence is 16 residues long. CDR3 sequence: CASSLDPAGRGNEQFF. CDR3 sequence (DNA): TGTGCCAGCAGCTTAGATCCGGCAGGGAGGGGCAATGAGCAGTTCTTC.

V is TRBV13 and J is TRBJ2-7; 7 bases align to TRBD1. The CDR3 is 15 residues long. V shed 5 bases and J 3 bases; nucleotides not matched to a gene: 10. CDR1 is PRHDT and CDR2 is FYEKMQ in the germline V gene (reference sequence). In DNA form, the CDR3 reads TGTGCCAGCAGCCCTCAGACAGGGAATCGCTACGAGCAGTACTTC. Amino acid sequence: CASSPQTGNRYEQYF.

The chain carries TRBV5-1 and TRBJ1-5; 11 bases are a match to TRBD1. The CDR3 extends over 16 amino acids. Trimming at V came to 0 bases and at J to 4 bases, leaving 3 bases not matched to a gene. Germline CDR1 reads SGHRS; CDR2 reads YFSETQ. CDR3 bases: TGCGCCAGCAGCTTGGGGACAGGGGGCCGAAATCAGCCCCAGCATTTT. Translation: CASSLGTGGRNQPQHF.

This chain uses TRBV7-8 with TRBJ1-2, with 8 bases aligning to TRBD1. Trimming cost V 5 bases and J 2 bases; bases outside gene matches: 7. The CDR3 spans 15 residues. Germline loops: CDR1 SGHVS, CDR2 FQNEAQ. The CDR3 region is CASSLDRAWNYGYTF. The CDR3 DNA sequence: TGTGCCAGCAGCCTGGACAGGGCATGGAACTATGGCTACACCTTC.

The chain is built from TRBV6-5 and TRBJ2-3; weak D call: TRBD2 (6 bases). Per germline, CDR1 MNHEY and CDR2 SVGAGI. The CDR3 runs to 15 residues. Trimming took off 5 bases at V and 3 bases at J, with 15 bases between the two ends. The CDR3 bases are TGTGCCAGCAGTACACGACTAGTTGGAACAGATACGCAGTATTTT. Translated, it gives CASSTRLVGTDTQYF.

V usage is TRBV28 and J usage is TRBJ2-7; 7 bases fit TRBD2. The CDR3 is 13 amino acids. Germline V gene sequence: CDR1 MDHEN, CDR2 SYDVKM. After removal of 11 bases from V and 5 bases from J, the junction contained 12 bases not matched to a gene. For the CDR3, the DNA is TGTGCCCGTAGCTACGGGGGAGGGCACGAGCAGTACTTC. Amino acid sequence: CARSYGGGHEQYF.

The genes are TRBV30 and TRBJ1-1; TRBD1 matches at 10 bases. The CDR3 consists of 13 residues. Germline assignment: CDR1 GTSNPN and CDR2 SVGIG (reference sequence). V was pared by 4 bases and J by 7 bases, with 6 bases of the junction left unmatched. This chain's CDR3 is CAWNDRGHDEAFF. The CDR3 region has the DNA TGTGCCTGGAACGACAGGGGGCATGATGAAGCTTTCTTT. Looking up the rest from reference TRBV30 and TRBJ1-1 gives the full variable domain: SQTIHQWPATLVQPVGSPLSLECTVEGTSNPNLYWYRQAAGRGLQLLFYSVGIGQISSEVPQNLSASRPQDRQFILSSKKLLLSDSGFYLCAWNDRGHDEAFFGQGTRLTVV.

The chain recombines TRBV2 with TRBJ2-2; 7 bases line up with TRBD2. The CDR3 length is 15 residues. The germline CDR1 and CDR2 sequences are SNHLY and FYNNEI. V shed 6 bases and J 4 bases; nucleotides not matched to a gene: 8. CDR3 in amino acids: CASSKLRTSTGELFF. The CDR3, as DNA: TGTGCCAGCAGCAAACTTCGGACTAGCACCGGGGAGCTGTTTTTT.

The V call is TRBV9, the J call TRBJ1-1; D is unresolved. V was cut by 3 bases and J by 5 bases, with 20 bases left in between. Per the germline V gene, CDR1 is SGDLS and CDR2 is YYNGEE. The CDR3 loop spans 16 amino acids. The CDR3, as DNA: TGTGCCAGCAGCGCGTCACCCCAGACTGGTGGGACTGAAGCTTTCTTT. It encodes CASSASPQTGGTEAFF.

This clone was seen a single time. J is TRBJ2-7 and V is TRBV4-1, with 9 bases lining up with TRBD2. Unmatched junction bases numbered 4, after V lost 4 bases and J lost 3 bases. The V gene's germline CDR1 is MGHRA and CDR2 YSYEKL. This CDR3 contains 14 residues. The CDR3: CASSLAGDVYEQYF. CDR3 nucleotides: TGCGCCAGCAGCCTAGCGGGAGACGTCTACGAGCAGTACTTC.

CDR3 DNA sequence: TGTGCCACCAGCATAACCGGGGGTAGAGGGATCTACGAGCAGTACTTC. Protein product: CATSITGGRGIYEQYF. The rearrangement uses TRBV15 and TRBJ2-7, with D maybe TRBD2 (6 bases). Trimming took 4 bases from V and 3 from J, leaving 19 bases between them. CDR1 is LNHNV and CDR2 is YYDKDF in the germline V gene (reference sequence). The length of the CDR3 is 16 residues.

Regarding this clone: Distinct nucleotide sequences in the sample also encode this CDR3. The chain joins TRBV6-1 to TRBJ1-5; D is uncertain. The ends were cut back, 0 bases at V and 4 bases at J, with 4 bases in the middle. The CDR3 totals 13 residues. CDR1 is MNHNS, CDR2 SASEGT, per germline. This CDR3 is CASSEASNQPQHF. In DNA, the CDR3 is TGTGCCAGCAGTGAAGCGTCGAATCAGCCCCAGCATTTT.

The V gene is TRBV27, the J gene TRBJ1-1, with D perhaps TRBD1 (6 bases). The germline gives CDR1 MNHEY, CDR2 SMNVEV (reference sequence). This CDR3 has 15 residues. Trimming stripped 5 bases from V and 7 bases from J, with 20 bases between. The CDR3 here is CASSREGWGRDEAFF. DNA of the CDR3: TGTGCCAGCAGTAGGGAGGGCTGGGGGCGAGATGAAGCTTTCTTT.

This clone was counted between two and nine times. The chain uses TRBV19 and TRBJ1-5, with 7 nucleotides matching TRBD1. The germline CDR1 and CDR2 sequences are LNHDA and SQIVND (reference sequence). The CDR3 runs to 15 residues. Trimming removed 4 bases from V and 5 bases from J; junction bases left unmatched: 8. The CDR3 region is CASSRTGAMHQPQHF. The CDR3 DNA follows: TGTGCCAGTAGTAGAACAGGGGCGATGCATCAGCCCCAGCATTTT.

J is TRBJ1-1 and V is TRBV28; 11 bases fit TRBD1. Germline V lookup: CDR1 MDHEN, CDR2 SYDVKM. The junction had 10 bases not matched to a gene; V was cut back by 5 bases and J by 5 bases. The CDR3 covers 16 residues. The CDR3 DNA is TGTGCCAGCAGTATGACTTCTGGACAGGGGGCGACTGAAGCTTTCTTT. Amino acid sequence: CASSMTSGQGATEAFF.

This chain uses TRBV28 with TRBJ2-5; 13 bases are shared with TRBD2. The V segment lost 4 bases and the J segment 6 bases; nucleotides outside the gene matches: 17. This CDR3 has 19 residues. In germline, CDR1 is MDHEN, CDR2 SYDVKM. The CDR3 region has the DNA TGTGCCAGCAGTTCCCCCCTGAATTTACGACTAGCGGGAGGAAAGACCCAGTACTTC. Its translation: CASSSPLNLRLAGGKTQYF.

The sample holds one count of this clone. The V gene is TRBV6-6, the J gene TRBJ2-1; perhaps TRBD2 as D (6 bases). The V end lost 6 bases, the J end lost 7 bases, and 13 bases lay between the germline ends. Germline lookup yields CDR1 MNHNY and CDR2 SVGAGI (reference sequence). The CDR3 extends over 13 amino acids. In DNA form, the CDR3 reads TGTGCCAGCAGACCAGGGACTGGGAATGAGCAGTTCTTC. Protein sequence: CASRPGTGNEQFF.

V gene TRBV7-3 combines with J gene TRBJ1-1; D not certain. The germline V gene has CDR1 SGHTA and CDR2 FQGTGA. The V gene lost 2 bases and the J gene lost 5 bases, with 12 bases spanning the gap. The CDR3 contains 14 residues. The CDR3 protein is CASSLAGSGTEAFF. In DNA form, the CDR3 reads TGTGCCAGCAGCTTAGCCGGGAGTGGGACTGAAGCTTTCTTT. Drawing the rest from reference TRBV7-3 and TRBJ1-1, the complete variable domain is GAGVSQTPSNKVTEKGKYVELRCDPISGHTALYWYRQSLGQGPEFLIYFQGTGAADDSGLPNDRFFAVRPEGSVSTLKIQRTERGDSAVYLCASSLAGSGTEAFFGQGTRLTVV.

The chain employs TRBV29-1 and TRBJ2-3; 9 bases match TRBD2. The CDR3 contains 19 residues. Trimming at V came to 6 bases and at J to 6 bases, leaving 25 bases not matched to a gene. Germline V gene sequence: CDR1 SQVTM, CDR2 ANQGSEA. The CDR3 nucleotides are TGCAGCGTCGAGAGGAAACAAGCGGGAGGCCTCCGCGGCGACGATACGCAGTATTTT. Its translation: CSVERKQAGGLRGDDTQYF.